This T cell receptor (beta chain) was sequenced in a study of T-cell memory formation after mild COVID-19. Notes on the study in general: CD8+ contracting clones occupied EMRA, while CD4+ ones occupied mainly CM and EM.

5'RACE primed from the constant segment yielded TCR alpha and TCR beta cDNA libraries bearing sample barcodes and UMIs. Via MiXCR, TCRdb re-called the 5' RACE reads, giving one row per CDR3 protein. The repertoire consists of around 310,000 distinct CDR3 sequences, with 15% to 20% occurring once and the leading ten covering about a fifth. At least ten counts were recorded for this clonotype. What it binds is unknown. The V segment lost 5 bases and the J segment 16 bases; nucleotides outside the gene matches: 11. Germline lookup yields CDR1 LNHDA and CDR2 SQIVND (reference sequence). This CDR3 has 12 residues.

The chain couples TRBV19 to TRBJ2-1; 7 bases agree with TRBD1. This receptor was taken from a man between 18 and 29 years old who had mild COVID-19 (a few samples of this study predate the infection). Cell type and time point are not known. The sequencing sample was made of PBMCs or a T cell subset sorted from them (not recorded which). The CDR3 sequence: CASSLNRGAVFF. Here the CDR3 DNA reads TGTGCCAGTAGTCTAAACAGGGGCGCCGTCTTCTTC. Based on the CDR3 plus reference TRBV19 and TRBJ2-1, the full variable domain is DGGITQSPKYLFRKEGQNVTLSCEQNLNHDAMYWYRQDPGQGLRLIYYSQIVNDFQKGDIAEGYSVSREKKESFPLTVTSAQKNPTAFYLCASSLNRGAVFFGPGTRLTVL.